These 31 T cell receptor beta chains were sequenced from one sample in a study of blood T cell repertoires in COVID-19. Some clones are missing from TCRdb's copy, which holds only in-frame ones; the method was immunoSEQ multiplex PCR. The table records around 68,000 clones, approximately 88% of them present only once. Sequencing used peripheral blood. Receptor source: a human donor in a cohort sampled during active COVID-19.

J is TRBJ2-1 and V is TRBV25-1, with a weak D call TRBD1 (6 bases). Trimming took off 6 bases at V and 9 bases at J, with 21 bases between the two ends. CDR1 MGHDK and CDR2 SYGVNS come from the germline V gene. The CDR3 contains 15 residues. CDR3 protein: CASSVIGVGGPEQFF. In nucleotides, the CDR3 is TGTGCCAGCAGCGTCATCGGGGTTGGGGGCCCTGAGCAGTTCTTC.

V and J are TRBV3-1 (or the pseudogene TRBV3-2) and TRBJ2-7, with TRBD1 matching 8 bases. The CDR3 sequence is 14 residues long. Trimming cost V 5 bases and J 3 bases; bases outside gene matches: 6. Germline CDR1 and CDR2: LGHDT and YNNKEL (reference sequence). The CDR3 sequence: CASSVQGGHYEQYF. The CDR3 coding sequence is TGTGCCAGCAGCGTACAGGGGGGCCACTACGAGCAGTACTTC.

The J gene is TRBJ2-6, the V gene TRBV29-1, with TRBD1 matching 10 bases. Trimming at V came to 6 bases and at J to 4 bases, leaving 9 bases not matched to a gene. CDR1 is SQVTM and CDR2 is ANQGSEA in the germline V gene. This CDR3 has 16 amino acids. The CDR3 spells CSVSGTGVAGANVLTF. Written as DNA, the CDR3 is TGCAGCGTGTCCGGGACAGGGGTGGCAGGGGCCAACGTCCTGACTTTC.

This chain connects TRBV7-9 to TRBJ1-4, with 12 bases lining up with TRBD1. Germline V CDR1 and CDR2: SEHNR, FQNEAQ (reference sequence). The J segment lost 2 bases and the V segment lost 5 bases, leaving 6 bases of the junction unmatched. The CDR3 contains 17 residues. This chain's CDR3 is CASSLGTGGITNEKLFF. CDR3 nucleotides: TGTGCCAGCAGCCTCGGGACAGGGGGCATCACTAATGAAAAACTGTTTTTT.

V usage is TRBV6-5 and J usage is TRBJ2-7, with 7 nucleotides matching TRBD1. CDR3 length equals 14 residues. The V gene end was trimmed by 9 bases and the J gene end by 1 base; junction bases not matched to a gene: 9. In germline, CDR1 is MNHEY, CDR2 SVGAGI. CDR3 sequence: CASADRVMSYEQYF. The CDR3, as DNA: TGTGCCAGTGCTGACAGGGTGATGTCCTACGAGCAGTACTTC.

This chain connects TRBV3-1 (or the pseudogene TRBV3-2) to TRBJ1-1, with a tentative D call TRBD1 (5 bases). In germline, CDR1 is LGHDT, CDR2 YNNKEL (reference sequence). Trimming cost V 5 bases and J 5 bases, with 15 bases left between them. The CDR3 is 14 residues long. CDR3 sequence (DNA): TGTGCCAGCAGCTCCGACGCGGGACGGACTGAAGCTTTCTTT. The encoded protein is CASSSDAGRTEAFF.

The CDR3 DNA follows: TGTGCCAGCAGCCCGAGCCGGACTAGCGGGAGTTATCGGGGATACGAGCAGTACTTC. It yields the protein CASSPSRTSGSYRGYEQYF. The chain employs TRBV9 and TRBJ2-7; 13 nucleotides match TRBD2. The CDR3 is 19 residues long. J lost 4 bases, V lost 4 bases, and 17 bases had no gene match. Germline-derived CDR1 and CDR2 are SGDLS and YYNGEE.

This chain uses TRBV9 with TRBJ1-5; D gene unclear. The CDR3 loop spans 14 amino acids. Trimming shortened V by 0 bases and J by 4 bases, and 8 bases separated the two germline ends. CDR1 and CDR2 (germline): SGDLS, YYNGEE. For the CDR3, the DNA is TGTGCCAGCAGCGTAGAAGCTGAGAATCAGCCCCAGCATTTT. Protein: CASSVEAENQPQHF.

The rearrangement joins TRBV18 to TRBJ1-6; TRBD1 might be the D (5 bases). CDR1 is KGHSH, CDR2 LQKENI, per germline. The CDR3 sequence is 14 residues long. The V and J ends lost 2 bases and 12 bases respectively, with 14 bases between them. CDR3 residues: CASSPGEGQGPLHF. In DNA form, the CDR3 reads TGTGCCAGCTCACCAGGGGAGGGCCAGGGACCCCTCCACTTT. Full variable domain (remainder filled in from reference TRBV18 and TRBJ1-6): NAGVMQNPRHLVRRRGQEARLRCSPMKGHSHVYWYRQLPEEGLKFMVYLQKENIIDESGMPKERFSAEFPKEGPSILRIQQVVRGDSAAYFCASSPGEGQGPLHFGNGTRLTVT.

The rearrangement links TRBV6-1 to TRBJ1-2; D is unresolved. Deletions cut 0 bases from V and 7 bases from J, with 9 bases between. Germline-derived CDR1 and CDR2 are MNHNS and SASEGT. The CDR3 runs 13 residues. This chain's CDR3 is CASSEAWEGGYTF. CDR3 coding DNA: TGTGCCAGCAGTGAAGCATGGGAGGGTGGCTACACCTTC.

The rearrangement joins TRBV7-3 to TRBJ2-3; a weak D match, TRBD1 (5 bases). The germline V and J ends were trimmed by 0 bases and 4 bases, with 8 bases remaining between them. The CDR3 totals 14 residues. Germline V gives CDR1 SGHTA, CDR2 FQGTGA. CDR3 loop: CASSLTQGSDTQYF. In DNA, the CDR3 is TGTGCCAGCAGCTTAACCCAGGGATCAGATACGCAGTATTTT.

The chain employs TRBV14 and TRBJ2-7; the D gene is possibly TRBD2 (6 bases). Trimming shortened V by 0 bases and J by 5 bases, and 23 bases separated the two germline ends. The CDR3 loop spans 18 amino acids. From germline, CDR1 is SGHDN and CDR2 FVKESK. This CDR3 reads CASSQESHGGAKKDEQYF. The DNA for the CDR3 is TGTGCCAGCAGCCAAGAAAGCCACGGGGGAGCGAAGAAGGACGAGCAGTACTTC.

The chain carries TRBV29-1 and TRBJ2-5, with 7 nucleotides matching TRBD1. This CDR3 is 13 amino acids long. Germline assignment: CDR1 SQVTM and CDR2 ANQGSEA. V lost 6 bases and J lost 5; bases outside the gene matches: 9. This CDR3 reads CSVRQGSGETQYF. Here the CDR3 DNA reads TGCAGCGTCAGACAGGGTTCAGGCGAGACCCAGTACTTC.

The V and J genes are TRBV5-4 and TRBJ1-2, with no clear D. CDR1 and CDR2 (germline): SGHNT, YYREEE (reference sequence). Trimming removed 4 bases from V and 8 bases from J, with 18 bases in between. The CDR3 loop spans 14 amino acids. The CDR3 region has the DNA TGTGCCAGCAGCATTTGGACCCAGAGAGGGGGCTACACCTTC. Residues: CASSIWTQRGGYTF.

The chain employs TRBV7-2 and TRBJ2-4, with 9 bases aligning to TRBD1. Germline V gives CDR1 SGHTA, CDR2 FQGNSA. J lost 6 bases, V lost 5 bases, and 2 bases had no gene match. The CDR3 contains 13 residues. In nucleotides, the CDR3 is TGTGCCAGCAGCCAGGACAGGGGAAACATTCAGTACTTC. Encoded protein: CASSQDRGNIQYF.

CDR3 coding DNA: TGTGCCAGCAGACCTGGGGGCTATAAAGGAAACACCATATATTTT. It translates to CASRPGGYKGNTIYF. The genes are TRBV13 and TRBJ1-3; possible D gene TRBD1, 6 bases. The ends were cut back, 6 bases at V and 4 bases at J, with 16 bases in the middle. This CDR3 has 15 residues. The germline V gene encodes CDR1 PRHDT and CDR2 FYEKMQ (reference sequence). Based on the CDR3 plus reference TRBV13 and TRBJ1-3, the full variable domain is AAGVIQSPRHLIKEKRETATLKCYPIPRHDTVYWYQQGPGQDPQFLISFYEKMQSDKGSIPDRFSAQQFSDYHSELNMSSLELGDSALYFCASRPGGYKGNTIYFGEGSWLTVV.

This chain uses TRBV6-2 or TRBV6-3 with TRBJ2-5; 10 bases are a match to TRBD2. Germline trimming cut 6 bases from V and 4 bases from J; bases unmatched to any gene: 14. The length of the CDR3 is 17 residues. Germline V gene lookup returns CDR1 MNHEY and CDR2 SVGEGT. The CDR3: CASSPGVIAGGSETQYF. The CDR3 DNA is TGTGCCAGCAGCCCCGGTGTAATAGCGGGAGGATCAGAGACCCAGTACTTC.

In DNA form, the CDR3 reads TGCGCCAGCAGTGAGGCAGGGAACACAGATACGCAGTATTTT. This sequence encodes CASSEAGNTDTQYF. The chain carries TRBV10-1 and TRBJ2-3; tentatively, D is TRBD1 (5 bases). The CDR3 is 14 residues long. V was cut by 2 bases and J by 2 bases, with 8 bases left in between. Germline-derived CDR1 and CDR2 are WNHNN and SYGVQD (reference sequence).

The chain has TRBV10-1 and TRBJ2-3; 8 bases fit TRBD1. Germline CDR1 and CDR2: WNHNN and SYGVQD (reference sequence). Trimming at V came to 6 bases and at J to 6 bases, leaving 5 bases not matched to a gene. The CDR3 sequence is 13 residues long. The CDR3 loop reads CASRDRESDTQYF. The CDR3 region has the DNA TGCGCCAGCAGGGACAGGGAATCGGATACGCAGTATTTT.

The chain is built from TRBV10-3 and TRBJ2-2, with D perhaps matching TRBD1 (6 bases). CDR3 length equals 16 residues. Germline V CDR1 and CDR2: ENHRY, SYGVKD. The V end lost 10 bases, the J end lost 1 base, and 19 bases lay between the germline ends. DNA of the CDR3: TGTGCCAGCTCCGCTCCGGGACAAAAGAACACCGGGGAGCTGTTTTTT. Its protein is CASSAPGQKNTGELFF.

The CDR3: CASSHQEGYEQYF. The CDR3 DNA reads as TGTGCCAGCAGCCACCAAGAGGGTTACGAGCAGTACTTC. V and J are TRBV3-1 (or the pseudogene TRBV3-2) and TRBJ2-7; the D gene is possibly TRBD2 (5 bases). The V gene lost 3 bases and the J gene lost 4 bases, with 10 bases spanning the gap. This CDR3 is built from 13 residues. Per germline, CDR1 LGHDT and CDR2 YNNKEL (reference sequence).

This chain connects TRBV28 to TRBJ2-3; D ambiguous. CDR3 size: 16 residues. Germline assignment: CDR1 MDHEN and CDR2 SYDVKM. V lost 8 bases and J lost 1, with 19 bases in between. Here the CDR3 reads CASPPVAIRGTDTQYF. DNA for the CDR3: TGTGCCAGCCCTCCCGTGGCAATCCGGGGCACAGATACGCAGTATTTT. The full variable domain, with the rest looked up from reference TRBV28 and TRBJ2-3, is DVKVTQSSRYLVKRTGEKVFLECVQDMDHENMFWYRQDPGLGLRLIYFSYDVKMKEKGDIPEGYSVSREKKERFSLILESASTNQTSMYLCASPPVAIRGTDTQYFGPGTRLTVL.

This clone was seen just once. This rearrangement joins TRBV7-9 to TRBJ1-1, with TRBD1 as a possible D gene (6 bases). Germline V lookup: CDR1 SEHNR, CDR2 FQNEAQ (reference sequence). V was trimmed by 6 bases and J by 7 bases, leaving 12 bases between them. The CDR3 runs 12 residues. The CDR3 here is CASRQGQLEAFF. The CDR3 DNA reads as TGTGCCAGCAGACAAGGACAGCTTGAAGCTTTCTTT.

The chain carries TRBV4-1 and TRBJ2-7; D unclear. V was shortened by 4 bases and J by 3 bases, with 16 bases between the two germline ends. The V gene's germline CDR1 is MGHRA and CDR2 YSYEKL. This CDR3 has 15 amino acids. The CDR3 nucleotides are TGCGCCAGCAGCCCTCCTACCCCTGGAGTCTACGAGCAGTACTTC. It codes for CASSPPTPGVYEQYF.

The chain uses TRBV7-2 and TRBJ1-2, with D possibly matching TRBD1 (5 bases). The V and J ends lost 5 bases and 3 bases respectively, with 22 bases between them. Per the germline V gene, CDR1 is SGHTA and CDR2 is FQGNSA. There are 17 residues in the CDR3. The CDR3 DNA sequence: TGTGCCAGCAGCACCCAGGGCCTCCGGGGGATGGACTATGGCTACACCTTC. Protein: CASSTQGLRGMDYGYTF.

The table lists this clone with a count of one. Compared with germline, one end of the junction differs, possibly owing to a read error. The chain links TRBV28 to TRBJ2-1, with TRBD2 as a possible D gene (5 bases). The CDR3 consists of 14 residues. Germline V gives CDR1 MDHEN, CDR2 SYDVKM. The CDR3 spells CAGSLSRLGSEQFF. CDR3 DNA: TGTGCCGGCAGTTTATCCCGGCTGGGGAGCGAGCAGTTCTTC.

The gene calls are TRBV4-1 and TRBJ1-2, with D perhaps matching TRBD1 (5 bases). Germline V gives CDR1 MGHRA, CDR2 YSYEKL. There are 15 residues in the CDR3. V gave up 4 bases and J gave up 2 bases, with 14 bases separating them. CDR3 bases: TGCGCCAGCAGCCCACATGTCAGGGAAAACTATGGCTACACCTTC. It codes for CASSPHVRENYGYTF.

The gene calls are TRBV7-9 and TRBJ2-2; D is undetermined. The CDR3 contains 14 residues. CDR1 is SEHNR and CDR2 is FQNEAQ in the germline V gene (reference sequence). V gave up 8 bases and J gave up 2 bases, with 12 bases separating them. The DNA for the CDR3 is TGTGCCAGCGATGGGCCCTACAACACCGGGGAGCTGTTTTTT. Protein sequence: CASDGPYNTGELFF.

The chain uses TRBV7-2 and TRBJ2-3; the match to TRBD2 covers 8 bases. CDR3 length: 15 residues. Trimming removed 2 bases from V and 1 base from J; junction bases left unmatched: 2. The V gene's germline CDR1 is SGHTA and CDR2 FQGNSA. In DNA, the CDR3 is TGTGCCAGCAGCTTACAAGCGGGGGGCACAGATACGCAGTATTTT. Translation: CASSLQAGGTDTQYF.

V gene TRBV30 combines with J gene TRBJ1-6; 7 nucleotides line up with TRBD1. CDR3 length: 19 amino acids. Trimming at V came to 0 bases and at J to 6 bases, leaving 17 bases not matched to a gene. Germline CDR1 reads GTSNPN; CDR2 reads SVGIG (reference sequence). DNA for the CDR3: TGTGCCTGGAGTGTACGGGCGCAGTTTTATCGACAGGGTAATTCACCCCTCCACTTT. Its translation is CAWSVRAQFYRQGNSPLHF.

The chain carries TRBV11-1 and TRBJ2-2, with D possibly TRBD2 on 6 matching bases. This CDR3 contains 14 residues. From germline, CDR1 is SGHAT and CDR2 FQDESV (reference sequence). Between the trimmed V and J ends, which lost 1 base and 3 bases, there was a span of 6 bases. The DNA for the CDR3 is TGTGCCAGCAGCTTAGTAGCGGACACCGGGGAGCTGTTTTTT. Encoded protein: CASSLVADTGELFF.